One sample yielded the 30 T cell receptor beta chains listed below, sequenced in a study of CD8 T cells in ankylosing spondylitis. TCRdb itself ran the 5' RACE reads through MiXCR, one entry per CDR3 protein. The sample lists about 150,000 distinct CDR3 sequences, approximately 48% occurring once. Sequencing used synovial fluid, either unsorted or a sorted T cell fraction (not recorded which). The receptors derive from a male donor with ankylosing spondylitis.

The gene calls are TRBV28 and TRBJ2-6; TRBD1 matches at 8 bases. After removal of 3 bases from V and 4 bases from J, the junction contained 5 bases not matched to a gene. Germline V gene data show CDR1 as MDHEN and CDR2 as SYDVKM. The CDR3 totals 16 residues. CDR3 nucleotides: TGTGCCAGCAGTTTGACAGGGGTCTCAGGGGCCAACGTCCTGACTTTC. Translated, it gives CASSLTGVSGANVLTF.

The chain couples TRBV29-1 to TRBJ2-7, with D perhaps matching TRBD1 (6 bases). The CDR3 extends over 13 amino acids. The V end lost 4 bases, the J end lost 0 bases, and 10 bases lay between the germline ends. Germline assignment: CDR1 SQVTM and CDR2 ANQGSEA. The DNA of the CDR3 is TGCAGCGTTGGGACAGCCTACTCCTACGAGCAGTACTTC. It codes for CSVGTAYSYEQYF.

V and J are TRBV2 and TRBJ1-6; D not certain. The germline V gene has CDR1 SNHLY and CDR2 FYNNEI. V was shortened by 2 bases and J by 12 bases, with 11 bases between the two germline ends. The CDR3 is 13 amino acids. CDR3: CASSESGYEPLHF. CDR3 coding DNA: TGTGCCAGCAGTGAATCAGGATATGAACCCCTCCACTTT.

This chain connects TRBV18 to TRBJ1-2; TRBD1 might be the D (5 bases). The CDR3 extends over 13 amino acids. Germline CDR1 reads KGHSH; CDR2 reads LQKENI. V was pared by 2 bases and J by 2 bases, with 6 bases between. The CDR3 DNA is TGTGCCAGCTCACCAGGGGGGAACTATGGCTACACCTTC. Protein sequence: CASSPGGNYGYTF. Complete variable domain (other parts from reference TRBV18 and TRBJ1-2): NAGVMQNPRHLVRRRGQEARLRCSPMKGHSHVYWYRQLPEEGLKFMVYLQKENIIDESGMPKERFSAEFPKEGPSILRIQQVVRGDSAAYFCASSPGGNYGYTFGSGTRLTVV.

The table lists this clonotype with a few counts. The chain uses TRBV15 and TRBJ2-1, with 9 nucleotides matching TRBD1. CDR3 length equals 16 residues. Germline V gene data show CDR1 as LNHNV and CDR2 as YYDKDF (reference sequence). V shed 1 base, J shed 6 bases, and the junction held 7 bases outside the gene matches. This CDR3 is CATSRGDRDGSNEQFF. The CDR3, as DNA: TGTGCCACCAGCAGAGGGGACAGGGATGGGAGCAATGAGCAGTTCTTC.

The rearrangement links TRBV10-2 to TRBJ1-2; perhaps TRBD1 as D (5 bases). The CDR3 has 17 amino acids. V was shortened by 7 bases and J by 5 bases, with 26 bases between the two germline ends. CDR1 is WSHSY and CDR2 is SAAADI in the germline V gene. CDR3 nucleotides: TGCGCCAGCACCCCTATGCCCTCCAGGGCCTCACCGTATGGCTACACCTTC. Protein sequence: CASTPMPSRASPYGYTF.

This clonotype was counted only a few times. CDR3 residues: CSGQGLAGHNEQFF. The CDR3 region has the DNA TGCAGCGGCCAGGGACTAGCGGGCCACAATGAGCAGTTCTTC. This sequence joins TRBV29-1 and TRBJ2-1, with 12 bases that match TRBD2. V lost 7 bases and J lost 5; bases outside the gene matches: 6. This CDR3 contains 14 residues. The germline gives CDR1 SQVTM, CDR2 ANQGSEA.

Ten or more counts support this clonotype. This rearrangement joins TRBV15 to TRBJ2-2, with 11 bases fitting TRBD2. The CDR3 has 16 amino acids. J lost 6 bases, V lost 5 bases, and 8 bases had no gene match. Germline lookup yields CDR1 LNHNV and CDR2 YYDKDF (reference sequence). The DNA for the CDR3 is TGTGCCACCAGCCAAGAAGGGACTAGCGGTTCCGGGGAGCTGTTTTTT. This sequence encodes CATSQEGTSGSGELFF. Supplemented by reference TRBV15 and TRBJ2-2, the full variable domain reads DAMVIQNPRYQVTQFGKPVTLSCSQTLNHNVMYWYQQKSSQAPKLLFHYYDKDFNNEADTPDNFQSRRPNTSFCFLDIRSPGLGDTAMYLCATSQEGTSGSGELFFGEGSRLTVL.

DNA for the CDR3: TGTGCCAGCAGCCAAGGTCGTAGGGGTCCCTCGAACACCGGGGAGCTGTTTTTT. Translating it yields CASSQGRRGPSNTGELFF. The J gene is TRBJ2-2, the V gene TRBV3-1; TRBD1 might be the D (5 bases). Germline lookup yields CDR1 LGHDT and CDR2 YNNKEL (reference sequence). This CDR3 spans 18 amino acids. V was shortened by 1 base and J by 0 bases, with 15 bases between the two germline ends. The whole variable domain, remainder taken from reference TRBV3-1 and TRBJ2-2, is DTAVSQTPKYLVTQMGNDKSIKCEQNLGHDTMYWYKQDSKKFLKIMFSYNNKELIINETVPNRFSPKSPDKAHLNLHINSLELGDSAVYFCASSQGRRGPSNTGELFFGEGSRLTVL.

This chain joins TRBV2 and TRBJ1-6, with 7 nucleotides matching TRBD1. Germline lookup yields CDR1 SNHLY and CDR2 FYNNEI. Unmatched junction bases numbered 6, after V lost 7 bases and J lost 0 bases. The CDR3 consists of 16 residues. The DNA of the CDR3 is TGTGCCAGCAATGCCAGGGGGACCTCCTATAATTCACCCCTCCACTTT. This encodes CASNARGTSYNSPLHF.

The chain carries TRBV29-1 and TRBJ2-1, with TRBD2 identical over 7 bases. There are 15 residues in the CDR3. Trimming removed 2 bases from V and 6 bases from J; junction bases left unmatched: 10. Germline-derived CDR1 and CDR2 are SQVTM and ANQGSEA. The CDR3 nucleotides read TGCAGCGTTGAAAAAAGGACTAGATTGGGCAATGAGCAGTTCTTC. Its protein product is CSVEKRTRLGNEQFF.

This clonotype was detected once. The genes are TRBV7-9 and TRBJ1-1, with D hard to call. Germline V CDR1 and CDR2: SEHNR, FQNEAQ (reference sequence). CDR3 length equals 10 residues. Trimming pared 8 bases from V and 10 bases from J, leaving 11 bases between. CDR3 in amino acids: CASGVHPAFF. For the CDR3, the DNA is TGTGCCAGCGGAGTTCACCCAGCTTTCTTT.

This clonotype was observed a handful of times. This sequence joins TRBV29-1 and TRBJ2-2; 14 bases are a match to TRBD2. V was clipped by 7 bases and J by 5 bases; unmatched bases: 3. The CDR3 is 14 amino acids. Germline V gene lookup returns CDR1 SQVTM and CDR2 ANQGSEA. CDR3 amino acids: CSGGLAGGTGELFF. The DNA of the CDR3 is TGCAGCGGTGGACTAGCGGGAGGAACCGGGGAGCTGTTTTTT.

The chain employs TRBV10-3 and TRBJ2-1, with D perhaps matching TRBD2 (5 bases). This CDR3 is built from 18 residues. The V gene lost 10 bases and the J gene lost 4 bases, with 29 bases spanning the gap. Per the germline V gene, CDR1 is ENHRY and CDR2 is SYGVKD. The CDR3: CATAKARSGRKSYNEQFF. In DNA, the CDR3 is TGTGCCACCGCAAAGGCCAGGAGTGGGAGAAAGAGTTACAATGAGCAGTTCTTC.

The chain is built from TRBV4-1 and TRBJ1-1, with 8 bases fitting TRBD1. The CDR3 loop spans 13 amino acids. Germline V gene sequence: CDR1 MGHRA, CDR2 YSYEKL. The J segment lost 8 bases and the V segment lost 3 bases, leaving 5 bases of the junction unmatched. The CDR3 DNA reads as TGCGCCAGCAGCCATAACAGGGGGGGCGAAGCTTTCTTT. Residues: CASSHNRGGEAFF.

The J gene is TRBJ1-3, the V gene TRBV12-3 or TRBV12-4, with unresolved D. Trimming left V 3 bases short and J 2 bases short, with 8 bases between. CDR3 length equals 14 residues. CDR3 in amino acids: CASSFGRAGNTIYF. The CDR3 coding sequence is TGTGCCAGCAGTTTCGGCCGGGCTGGAAACACCATATATTTT.

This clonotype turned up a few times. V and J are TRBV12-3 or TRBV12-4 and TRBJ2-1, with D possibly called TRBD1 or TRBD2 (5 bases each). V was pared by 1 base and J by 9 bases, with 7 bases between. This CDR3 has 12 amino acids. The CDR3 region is CASSLGGAEQFF. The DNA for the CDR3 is TGTGCCAGCAGTTTAGGAGGGGCTGAGCAGTTCTTC.

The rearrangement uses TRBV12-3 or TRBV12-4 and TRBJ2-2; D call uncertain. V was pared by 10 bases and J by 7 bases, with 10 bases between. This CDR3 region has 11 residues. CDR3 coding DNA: TGTGCCACCGAGGAATTCGGGGAGCTGTTTTTT. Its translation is CATEEFGELFF.

The CDR3 reads CASSLAQPYSNQPQHF. The CDR3 DNA reads as TGTGCCAGCAGTTTAGCCCAGCCTTATAGCAATCAGCCCCAGCATTTT. J is TRBJ1-5 and V is TRBV12-3 or TRBV12-4; D is unclear. This CDR3 is built from 16 residues. The V gene lost 0 bases and the J gene lost 0 bases, with 9 bases spanning the gap.

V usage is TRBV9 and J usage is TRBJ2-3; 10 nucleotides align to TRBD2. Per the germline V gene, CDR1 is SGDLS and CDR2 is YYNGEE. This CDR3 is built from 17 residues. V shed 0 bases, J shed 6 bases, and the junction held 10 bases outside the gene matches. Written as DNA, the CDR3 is TGTGCCAGCAGCGTAGCCCAAAAGCGGGAGGGCCCGGATACGCAGTATTTT. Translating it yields CASSVAQKREGPDTQYF.

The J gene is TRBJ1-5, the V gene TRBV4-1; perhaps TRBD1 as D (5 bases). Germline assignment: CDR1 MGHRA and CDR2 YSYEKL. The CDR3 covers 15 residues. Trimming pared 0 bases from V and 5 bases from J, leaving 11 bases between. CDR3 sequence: CASSQDGREDQPQHF. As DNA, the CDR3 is TGCGCCAGCAGCCAAGATGGCAGGGAGGATCAGCCCCAGCATTTT.

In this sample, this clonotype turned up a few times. The CDR3: CATSRRVAGPDNEQFF. The DNA of the CDR3 is TGTGCCACCAGCAGACGAGTAGCGGGACCTGACAATGAGCAGTTCTTC. This chain connects TRBV15 to TRBJ2-1, with 8 bases identical to TRBD2. Germline CDR1 reads LNHNV; CDR2 reads YYDKDF (reference sequence). V dropped 2 bases and J dropped 5; count of bases not matched to a gene: 8. This CDR3 has 16 residues.

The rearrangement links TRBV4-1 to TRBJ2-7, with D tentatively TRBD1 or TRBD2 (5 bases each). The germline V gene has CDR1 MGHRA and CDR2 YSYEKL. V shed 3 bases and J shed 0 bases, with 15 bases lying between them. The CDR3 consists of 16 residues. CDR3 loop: CASSQPGPTISYEQYF. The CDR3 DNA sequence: TGCGCCAGCAGCCAGCCGGGACCGACTATCTCCTACGAGCAGTACTTC.

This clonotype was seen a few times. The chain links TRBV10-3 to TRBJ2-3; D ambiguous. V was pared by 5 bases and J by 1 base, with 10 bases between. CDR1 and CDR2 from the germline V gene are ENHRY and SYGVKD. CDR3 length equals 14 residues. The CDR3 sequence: CAISSDMGTDTQYF. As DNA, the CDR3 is TGTGCCATCAGTAGCGACATGGGCACAGATACGCAGTATTTT.

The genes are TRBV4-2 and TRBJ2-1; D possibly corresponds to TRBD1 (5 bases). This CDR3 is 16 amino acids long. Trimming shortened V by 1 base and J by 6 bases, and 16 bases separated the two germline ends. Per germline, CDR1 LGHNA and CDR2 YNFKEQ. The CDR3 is CASSQVVAGPINEQFF. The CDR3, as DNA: TGTGCCAGCAGCCAAGTAGTGGCAGGGCCCATCAATGAGCAGTTCTTC.

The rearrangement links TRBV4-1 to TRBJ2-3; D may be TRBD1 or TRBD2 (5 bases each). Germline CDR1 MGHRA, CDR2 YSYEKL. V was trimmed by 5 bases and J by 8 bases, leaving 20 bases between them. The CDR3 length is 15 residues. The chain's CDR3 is CASSSEGTGSFTQYF. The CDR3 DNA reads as TGCGCCAGCAGCTCTGAGGGGACCGGATCATTTACGCAGTATTTT.

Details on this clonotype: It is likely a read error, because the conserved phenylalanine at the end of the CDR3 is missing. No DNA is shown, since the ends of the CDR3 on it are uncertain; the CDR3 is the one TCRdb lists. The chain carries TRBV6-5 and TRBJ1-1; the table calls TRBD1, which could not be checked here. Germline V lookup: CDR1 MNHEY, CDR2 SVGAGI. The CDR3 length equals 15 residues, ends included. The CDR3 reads CASSYSTAPNTEAFL.

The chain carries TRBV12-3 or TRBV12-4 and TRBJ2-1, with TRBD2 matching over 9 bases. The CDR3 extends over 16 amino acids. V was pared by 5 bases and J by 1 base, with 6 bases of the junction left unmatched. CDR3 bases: TGTGCCAGCAGTACCCGGACTAGCGCATCCTACAATGAGCAGTTCTTC. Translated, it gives CASSTRTSASYNEQFF.

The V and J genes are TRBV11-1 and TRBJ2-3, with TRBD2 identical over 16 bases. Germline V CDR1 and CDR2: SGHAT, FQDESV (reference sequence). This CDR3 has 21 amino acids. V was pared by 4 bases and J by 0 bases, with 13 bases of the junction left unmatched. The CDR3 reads CASSSTGTSGGASASTDTQYF. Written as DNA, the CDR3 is TGTGCCAGCAGCTCCACCGGGACTAGCGGGGGGGCGTCTGCTAGCACAGATACGCAGTATTTT.

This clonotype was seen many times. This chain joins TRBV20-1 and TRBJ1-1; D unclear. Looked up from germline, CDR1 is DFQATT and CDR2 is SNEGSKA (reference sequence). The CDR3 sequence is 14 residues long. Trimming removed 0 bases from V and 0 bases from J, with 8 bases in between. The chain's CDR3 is CSARDLRMNTEAFF. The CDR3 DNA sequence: TGCAGTGCTAGAGATCTCAGGATGAACACTGAAGCTTTCTTT.